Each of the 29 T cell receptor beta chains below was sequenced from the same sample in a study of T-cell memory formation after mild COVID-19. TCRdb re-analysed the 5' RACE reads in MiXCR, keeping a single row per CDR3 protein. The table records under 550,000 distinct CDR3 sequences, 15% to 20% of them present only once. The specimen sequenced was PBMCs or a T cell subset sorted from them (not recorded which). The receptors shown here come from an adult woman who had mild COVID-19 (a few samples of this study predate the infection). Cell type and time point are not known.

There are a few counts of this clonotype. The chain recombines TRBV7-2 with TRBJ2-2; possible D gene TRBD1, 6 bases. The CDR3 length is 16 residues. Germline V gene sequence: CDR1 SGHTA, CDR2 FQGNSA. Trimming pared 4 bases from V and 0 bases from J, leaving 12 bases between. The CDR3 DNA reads TGTGCCAGCAGCTCACAGGGAGTCACGAACACCGGGGAGCTGTTTTTT. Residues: CASSSQGVTNTGELFF.

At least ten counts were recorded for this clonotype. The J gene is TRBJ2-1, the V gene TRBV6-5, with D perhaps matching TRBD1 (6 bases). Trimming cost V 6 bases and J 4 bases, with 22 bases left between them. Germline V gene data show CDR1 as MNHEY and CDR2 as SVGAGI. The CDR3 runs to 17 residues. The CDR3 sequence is CASRPLTGIGIYNEQFF. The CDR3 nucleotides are TGTGCCAGCAGACCGTTGACAGGAATTGGAATTTACAATGAGCAGTTCTTC.

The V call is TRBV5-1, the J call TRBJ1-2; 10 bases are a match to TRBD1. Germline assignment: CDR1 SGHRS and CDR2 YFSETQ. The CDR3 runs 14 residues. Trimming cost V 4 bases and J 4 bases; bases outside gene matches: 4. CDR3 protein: CASSAGTGVYGYTF. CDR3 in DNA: TGCGCCAGCAGCGCCGGGACAGGGGTCTATGGCTACACCTTC.

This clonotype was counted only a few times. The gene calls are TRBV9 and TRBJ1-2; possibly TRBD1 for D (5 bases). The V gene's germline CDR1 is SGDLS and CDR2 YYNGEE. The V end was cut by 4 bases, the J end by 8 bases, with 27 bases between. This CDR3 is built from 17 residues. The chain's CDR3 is CASSPVATVRWSAGYTF. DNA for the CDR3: TGTGCCAGCAGCCCAGTAGCGACAGTAAGGTGGAGTGCGGGCTACACCTTC. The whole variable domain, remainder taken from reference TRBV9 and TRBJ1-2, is DSGVTQTPKHLITATGQRVTLRCSPRSGDLSVYWYQQSLDQGLQFLIQYYNGEERAKGNILERFSAQQFPDLHSELNLSSLELGDSALYFCASSPVATVRWSAGYTFGSGTRLTVV.

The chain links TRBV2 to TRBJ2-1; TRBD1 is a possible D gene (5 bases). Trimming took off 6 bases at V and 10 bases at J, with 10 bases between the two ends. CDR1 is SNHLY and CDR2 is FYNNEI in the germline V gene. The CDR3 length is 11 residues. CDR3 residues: CASRGLDEQFF. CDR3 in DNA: TGTGCCAGCAGGGGGCTAGACGAGCAGTTCTTC.

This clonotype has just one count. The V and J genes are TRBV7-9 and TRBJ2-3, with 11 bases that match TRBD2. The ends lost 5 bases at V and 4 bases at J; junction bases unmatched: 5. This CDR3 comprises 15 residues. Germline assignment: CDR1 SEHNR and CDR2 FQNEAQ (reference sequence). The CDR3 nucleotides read TGTGCCAGCAGCCGGACTAGCGGGTCGGCAGATACGCAGTATTTT. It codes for CASSRTSGSADTQYF. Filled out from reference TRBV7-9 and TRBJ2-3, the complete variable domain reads DTGVSQNPRHKITKRGQNVTFRCDPISEHNRLYWYRQTLGQGPEFLTYFQNEAQLEKSRLLSDRFSAERPKGSFSTLEIQRTEQGDSAMYLCASSRTSGSADTQYFGPGTRLTVL.

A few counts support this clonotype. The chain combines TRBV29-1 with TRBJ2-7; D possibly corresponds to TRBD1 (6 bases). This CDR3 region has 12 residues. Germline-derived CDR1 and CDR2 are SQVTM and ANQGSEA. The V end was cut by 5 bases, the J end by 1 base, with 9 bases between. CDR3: CSVRTGSYEQYF. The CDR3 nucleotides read TGCAGCGTTCGCACAGGGTCCTACGAGCAGTACTTC.

CDR3 bases: TGTGCCAGCAGCCGTGAGACGGGAAGCAGTGAGCAGTTCTTC. It yields the protein CASSRETGSSEQFF. V is TRBV5-5 and J is TRBJ2-1, with D maybe TRBD2 (5 bases). Between the trimmed V and J ends, which lost 4 bases and 9 bases, there was a span of 17 bases. There are 14 residues in the CDR3. The germline V gene has CDR1 SGHKS and CDR2 YYEKEE (reference sequence).

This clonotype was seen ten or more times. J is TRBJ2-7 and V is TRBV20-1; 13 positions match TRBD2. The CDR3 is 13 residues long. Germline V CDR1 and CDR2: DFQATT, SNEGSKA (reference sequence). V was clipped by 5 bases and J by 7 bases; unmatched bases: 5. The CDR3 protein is CSAPTSGGREQYF. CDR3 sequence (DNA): TGCAGTGCTCCGACTAGCGGGGGGCGTGAGCAGTACTTC.

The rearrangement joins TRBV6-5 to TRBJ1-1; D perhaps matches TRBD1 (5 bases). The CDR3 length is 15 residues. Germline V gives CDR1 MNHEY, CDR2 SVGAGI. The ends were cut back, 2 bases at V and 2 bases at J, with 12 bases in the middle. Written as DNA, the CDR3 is TGTGCCAGCAGTTACGGGGGTACCCCAAACACTGAAGCTTTCTTT. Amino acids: CASSYGGTPNTEAFF.

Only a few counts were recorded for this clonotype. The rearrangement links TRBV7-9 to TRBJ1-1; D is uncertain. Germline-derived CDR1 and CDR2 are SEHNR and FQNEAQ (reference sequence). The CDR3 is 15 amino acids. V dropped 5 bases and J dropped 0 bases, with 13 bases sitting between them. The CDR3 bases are TGTGCCAGCAGCATCGGAACCGTTATGAACACTGAAGCTTTCTTT. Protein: CASSIGTVMNTEAFF.

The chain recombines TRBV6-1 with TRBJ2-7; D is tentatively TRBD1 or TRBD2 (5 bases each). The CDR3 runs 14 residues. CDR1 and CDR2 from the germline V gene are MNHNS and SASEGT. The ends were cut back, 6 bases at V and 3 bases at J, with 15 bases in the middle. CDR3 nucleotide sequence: TGTGCCAGCAGATTCCGGGACGGACACTACGAGCAGTACTTC. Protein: CASRFRDGHYEQYF.

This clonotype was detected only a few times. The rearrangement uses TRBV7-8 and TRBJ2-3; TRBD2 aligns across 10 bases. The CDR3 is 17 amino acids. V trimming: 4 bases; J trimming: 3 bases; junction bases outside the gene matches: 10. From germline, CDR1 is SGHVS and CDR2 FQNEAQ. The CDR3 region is CASSSSSGSVGTDTQYF. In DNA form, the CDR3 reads TGTGCCAGCAGCTCGTCTAGCGGGAGTGTTGGGACAGATACGCAGTATTTT.

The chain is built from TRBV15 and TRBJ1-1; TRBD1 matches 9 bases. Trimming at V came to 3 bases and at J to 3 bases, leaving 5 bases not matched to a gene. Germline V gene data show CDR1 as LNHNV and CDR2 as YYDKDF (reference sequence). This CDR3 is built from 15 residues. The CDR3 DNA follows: TGTGCCACCAGCAGCAGAACAGGGGGCCACACTGAAGCTTTCTTT. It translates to CATSSRTGGHTEAFF.

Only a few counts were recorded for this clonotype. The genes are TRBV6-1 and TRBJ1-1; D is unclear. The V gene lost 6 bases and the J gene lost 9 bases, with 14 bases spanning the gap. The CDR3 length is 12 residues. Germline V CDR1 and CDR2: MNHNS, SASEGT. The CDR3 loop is CASRDGFLQAFF. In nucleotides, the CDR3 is TGTGCCAGCAGAGACGGTTTCCTACAAGCTTTCTTT.

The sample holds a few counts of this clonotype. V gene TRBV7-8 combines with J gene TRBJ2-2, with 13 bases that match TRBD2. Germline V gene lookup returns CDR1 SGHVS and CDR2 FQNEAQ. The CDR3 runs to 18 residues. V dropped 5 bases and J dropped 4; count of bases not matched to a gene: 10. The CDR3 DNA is TGTGCCAGCAGCCCGTGGGAGGGACTAGCGGGAATCACCGGGGAGCTGTTTTTT. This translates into CASSPWEGLAGITGELFF.

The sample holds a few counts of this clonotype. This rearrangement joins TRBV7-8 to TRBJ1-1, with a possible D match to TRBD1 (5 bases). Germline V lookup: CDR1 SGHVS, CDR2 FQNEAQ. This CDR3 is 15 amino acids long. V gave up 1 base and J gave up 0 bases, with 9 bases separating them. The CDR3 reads CASSLVRQLNTEAFF. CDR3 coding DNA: TGTGCCAGCAGCTTAGTGCGACAGCTGAACACTGAAGCTTTCTTT. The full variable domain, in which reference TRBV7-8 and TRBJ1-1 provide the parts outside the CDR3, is GAGVSQSPRYKVAKRGQDVALRCDPISGHVSLFWYQQALGQGPEFLTYFQNEAQLDKSGLPSDRFFAERPEGSVSTLKIQRTQQEDSAVYLCASSLVRQLNTEAFFGQGTRLTVV.

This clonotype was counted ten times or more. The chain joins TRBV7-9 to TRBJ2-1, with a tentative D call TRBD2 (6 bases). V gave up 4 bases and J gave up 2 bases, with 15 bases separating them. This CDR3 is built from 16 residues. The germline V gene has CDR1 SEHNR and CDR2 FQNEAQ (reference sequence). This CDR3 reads CASSSLGGTPYNEQFF. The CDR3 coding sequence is TGTGCCAGCAGCTCCTTAGGAGGGACCCCCTACAATGAGCAGTTCTTC.

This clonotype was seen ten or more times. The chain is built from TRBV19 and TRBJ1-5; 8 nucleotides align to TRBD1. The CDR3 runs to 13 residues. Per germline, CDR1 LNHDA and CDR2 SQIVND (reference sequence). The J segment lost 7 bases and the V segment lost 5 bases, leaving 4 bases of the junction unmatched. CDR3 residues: CASSQGARQPQHF. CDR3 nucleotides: TGTGCCAGTAGTCAGGGGGCTCGGCAGCCCCAGCATTTT. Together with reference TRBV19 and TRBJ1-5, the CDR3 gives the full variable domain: DGGITQSPKYLFRKEGQNVTLSCEQNLNHDAMYWYRQDPGQGLRLIYYSQIVNDFQKGDIAEGYSVSREKKESFPLTVTSAQKNPTAFYLCASSQGARQPQHFGDGTRLSIL.

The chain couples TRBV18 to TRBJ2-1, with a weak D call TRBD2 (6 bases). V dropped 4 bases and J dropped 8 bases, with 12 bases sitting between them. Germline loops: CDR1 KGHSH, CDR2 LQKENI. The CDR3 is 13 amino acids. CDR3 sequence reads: CASSLRGADEQFF. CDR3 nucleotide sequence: TGTGCCAGCTCACTCCGCGGGGCGGATGAGCAGTTCTTC.

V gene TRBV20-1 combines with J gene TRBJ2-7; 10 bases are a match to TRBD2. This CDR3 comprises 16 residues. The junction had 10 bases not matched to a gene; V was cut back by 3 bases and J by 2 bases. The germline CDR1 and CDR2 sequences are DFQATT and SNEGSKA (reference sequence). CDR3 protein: CSASPGPGLAPYEQYF. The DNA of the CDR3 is TGCAGTGCTAGCCCTGGACCGGGACTAGCGCCCTACGAGCAGTACTTC.

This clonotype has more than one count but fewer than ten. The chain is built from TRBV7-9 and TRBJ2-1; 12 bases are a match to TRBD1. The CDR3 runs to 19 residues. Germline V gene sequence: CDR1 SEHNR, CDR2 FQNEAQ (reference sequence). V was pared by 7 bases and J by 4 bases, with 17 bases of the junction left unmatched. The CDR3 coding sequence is TGTGCCAGCACCGAAGGGGGACAGGGGGCCGAAGAGGGTTACAATGAGCAGTTCTTC. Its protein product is CASTEGGQGAEEGYNEQFF.

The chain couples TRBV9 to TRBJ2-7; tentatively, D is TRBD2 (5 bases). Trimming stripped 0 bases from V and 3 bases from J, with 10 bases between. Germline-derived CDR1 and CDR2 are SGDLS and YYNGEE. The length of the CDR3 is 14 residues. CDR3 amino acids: CASSVGLADYEQYF. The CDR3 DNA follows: TGTGCCAGCAGCGTAGGGCTAGCAGACTACGAGCAGTACTTC.

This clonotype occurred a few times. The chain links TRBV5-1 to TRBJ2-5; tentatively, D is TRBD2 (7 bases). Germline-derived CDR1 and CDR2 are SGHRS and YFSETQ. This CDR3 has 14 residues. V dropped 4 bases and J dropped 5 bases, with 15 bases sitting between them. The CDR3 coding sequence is TGCGCCAGCAGCGGAACAGGGAGGGAGGAGACCCAGTACTTC. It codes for CASSGTGREETQYF.

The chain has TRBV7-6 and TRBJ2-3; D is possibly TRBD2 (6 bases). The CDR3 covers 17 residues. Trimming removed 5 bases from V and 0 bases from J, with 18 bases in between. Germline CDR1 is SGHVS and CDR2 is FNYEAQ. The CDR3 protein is CASSPRRGTPSTDTQYF. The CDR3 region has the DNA TGTGCCAGCAGCCCTCGACGGGGGACCCCAAGCACAGATACGCAGTATTTT.

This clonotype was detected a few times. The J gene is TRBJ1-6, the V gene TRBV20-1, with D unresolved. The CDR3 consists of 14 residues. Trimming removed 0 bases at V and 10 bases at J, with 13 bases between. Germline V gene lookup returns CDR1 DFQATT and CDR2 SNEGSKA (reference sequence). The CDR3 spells CSARDPKGRSPLHF. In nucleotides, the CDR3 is TGCAGTGCTAGAGATCCAAAAGGGAGATCACCCCTCCACTTT.

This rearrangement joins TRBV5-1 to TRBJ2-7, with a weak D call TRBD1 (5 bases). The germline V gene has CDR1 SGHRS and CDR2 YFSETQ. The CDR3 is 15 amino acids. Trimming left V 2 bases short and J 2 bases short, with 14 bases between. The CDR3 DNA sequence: TGCGCCAGCAGCTTCGACACCGGACAAGCCTACGAGCAGTACTTC. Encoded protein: CASSFDTGQAYEQYF.

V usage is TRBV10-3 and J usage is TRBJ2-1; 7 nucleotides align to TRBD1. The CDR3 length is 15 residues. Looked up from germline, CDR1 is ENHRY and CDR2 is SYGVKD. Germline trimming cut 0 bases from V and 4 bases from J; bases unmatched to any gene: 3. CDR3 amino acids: CAISESGTEYNEQFF. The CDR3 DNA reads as TGTGCCATCAGTGAGTCCGGGACAGAATACAATGAGCAGTTCTTC.

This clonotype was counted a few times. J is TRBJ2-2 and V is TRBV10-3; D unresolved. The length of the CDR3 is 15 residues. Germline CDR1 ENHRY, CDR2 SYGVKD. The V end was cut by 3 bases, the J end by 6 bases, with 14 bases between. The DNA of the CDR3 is TGTGCCATCAGTGAAAATAGGGTCGGAGCCGGGGAGCTGTTTTTT. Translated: CAISENRVGAGELFF.